The rows below give T cell receptor beta chains drawn from one sample of a study of blood T cell repertoires in COVID-19. Libraries were prepared by immunoSEQ multiplex PCR; TCRdb keeps only in-frame clonotypes and omits some of them. The sample records some 190,000 clones, 84% being singletons. Sequencing was performed on peripheral blood. All receptors derive from a woman aged 70-85 years with active or convalescent COVID-19. CDR3s include the opening cysteine and the closing phenylalanine or tryptophan. D genes are given only for firm matches. Size values are once, few and many counts, or a class for expanded clones, and some rows have none.

cdr3_length: 14; clone_size: -; v_call: TRBV7-8; j_call: TRBJ1-1; d_call: TRBD1; cdr3_aa: CASSSTWTGAEAFF; cdr3_nt: TGTGCCAGCAGCTCCACCTGGACAGGGGCCGAAGCTTTCTTT
cdr3_length: 15; clone_size: few; v_call: TRBV3-1/TRBV3-2; j_call: TRBJ2-3; d_call: -; cdr3_aa: CASSHYGRDTDTQYF; cdr3_nt: TGTGCCAGCAGCCACTATGGCAGGGATACAGATACGCAGTATTTT
cdr3_length: 15; clone_size: -; v_call: TRBV18; j_call: TRBJ1-1; d_call: -; cdr3_aa: CASSPPGGSNTEAFF; cdr3_nt: TGTGCCAGCTCACCACCGGGGGGGTCAAACACTGAAGCTTTCTTT
cdr3_length: 15; clone_size: -; v_call: TRBV5-1; j_call: TRBJ1-2; d_call: TRBD1; cdr3_aa: CASKLGTVSFYGYTF; cdr3_nt: TGCGCCAGCAAACTGGGGACAGTCTCTTTCTATGGCTACACCTTC
cdr3_length: 14; clone_size: -; v_call: TRBV27; j_call: TRBJ2-7; d_call: TRBD1; cdr3_aa: CASSTGQGWYEQYF; cdr3_nt: TGTGCCAGCAGTACGGGACAGGGGTGGTACGAGCAGTACTTC
cdr3_length: 16; clone_size: -; v_call: TRBV19; j_call: TRBJ1-2; d_call: -; cdr3_aa: CASSIPTGKRNYGYTF; cdr3_nt: TGTGCCAGTAGTATTCCCACAGGGAAAAGGAACTATGGCTACACCTTC
cdr3_length: 15; clone_size: -; v_call: TRBV4-1; j_call: TRBJ2-5; d_call: TRBD1; cdr3_aa: CASSQSSTGVSSQYF; cdr3_nt: TGCGCCAGCAGCCAATCTAGTACAGGGGTATCTTCCCAGTACTTC
cdr3_length: 16; clone_size: -; v_call: TRBV10-3; j_call: TRBJ2-1; d_call: TRBD2; cdr3_aa: CAISDPHGGVYNEQFF; cdr3_nt: TGTGCCATCAGTGACCCCCACGGGGGGGTTTACAATGAGCAGTTCTTC
cdr3_length: 15; clone_size: -; v_call: TRBV6-1; j_call: TRBJ2-7; d_call: TRBD2; cdr3_aa: CASSEAGGLASEQYF; cdr3_nt: TGTGCCAGCAGTGAAGCGGGAGGACTAGCTTCCGAGCAGTACTTC
cdr3_length: 13; clone_size: -; v_call: TRBV19; j_call: TRBJ1-2; d_call: -; cdr3_aa: CASTLTGNYGYTF; cdr3_nt: TGTGCCAGTACCCTGACGGGGAACTATGGCTACACCTTC
cdr3_length: 15; clone_size: -; v_call: TRBV6-6; j_call: TRBJ2-7; d_call: -; cdr3_aa: CASSYRVGAGYEQYF; cdr3_nt: TGTGCCAGCAGTTACCGTGTTGGGGCAGGATACGAGCAGTACTTC
cdr3_length: 18; clone_size: -; v_call: TRBV4-1; j_call: TRBJ2-2; d_call: TRBD1; cdr3_aa: CASSQDSGQAANTGELFF; cdr3_nt: TGCGCCAGCAGCCAAGATTCAGGACAGGCCGCGAACACCGGGGAGCTGTTTTTT
cdr3_length: 19; clone_size: -; v_call: TRBV27; j_call: TRBJ2-7; d_call: TRBD1; cdr3_aa: CASSPLADRGQGSSYEQYF; cdr3_nt: TGTGCCAGCAGTCCACTCGCGGACAGGGGACAGGGGAGCTCCTACGAGCAGTACTTC
cdr3_length: 15; clone_size: few; v_call: TRBV6-5; j_call: TRBJ1-5; d_call: -; cdr3_aa: CASRIQGNSNQPQHF; cdr3_nt: TGTGCCAGCAGGATACAGGGCAATAGCAATCAGCCCCAGCATTTT